The 16 T cell receptor beta chains below all came from one sample that was sequenced in a study of response to subunit inactivated influenza vaccine (dated by TCRdb to between 2017 and 2018). Receptor amplification or capture employed RT-PCR. The listed sequencing device is Illumina HiSeq 2500. TCRdb redid the processing of the public reads, applying fastp at Q25 and MiXCR, and retained in-frame beta chains. Rows with a matching CDR3 protein are joined into one entry that keeps the most common DNA and genes. The sample table records roughly 700,000 distinct CDR3 sequences; over 11% of these occur just once. Clones ranked in the top ten supply 6.5% to 8.5% of the sample. The source material was PBMCs from blood, sampled 14 days before vaccination. The source of these receptors is a middle-aged man who received an inactivated influenza vaccine. Donor details come from another sample of the same person, matched by shared clones.

This clonotype was recorded at least ten times. The chain carries TRBV28 and TRBJ2-3, with a weak D call TRBD2 (7 bases). CDR3 length: 14 residues. V was pared by 5 bases and J by 8 bases, with 17 bases between. Germline lookup yields CDR1 MDHEN and CDR2 SYDVKM. The CDR3 region is CASSQGGAQATQYF. In DNA form, the CDR3 reads TGTGCCAGCAGTCAAGGGGGGGCGCAGGCTACGCAGTATTTT.

This clonotype has only a few counts. The chain is built from TRBV12-3 or TRBV12-4 and TRBJ2-7; TRBD1 agrees at 9 bases. The CDR3 length is 14 residues. The J segment lost 2 bases and the V segment lost 6 bases, leaving 5 bases of the junction unmatched. This chain's CDR3 is CASRSGTGPYEQYF. The CDR3 DNA sequence: TGTGCCAGCAGATCCGGGACAGGGCCCTACGAGCAGTACTTC.

This clonotype was detected only a few times. This chain links TRBV3-1 with TRBJ2-6; D is unresolved. CDR3 length equals 14 residues. V lost 6 bases to trimming and J lost 2 bases, with 8 bases between them. From germline, CDR1 is LGHDT and CDR2 YNNKEL (reference sequence). CDR3 sequence reads: CASRNTAGANVLTF. DNA for the CDR3: TGTGCCAGCAGAAACACGGCTGGGGCCAACGTCCTGACTTTC.

In DNA form, the CDR3 reads TGCGCCAGCAGTGTAGGTGCCCTCGGGGTATCCTACAATGAGCAGTTCTTC. Amino acids: CASSVGALGVSYNEQFF. The chain couples TRBV10-2 to TRBJ2-1, with D tentatively TRBD2 (5 bases). V dropped 4 bases and J dropped 1 base, with 17 bases sitting between them. The CDR3 is made up of 17 amino acids. Germline-derived CDR1 and CDR2 are WSHSY and SAAADI.

This clonotype was counted a few times. V usage is TRBV7-8 and J usage is TRBJ1-5, with D unclear. With 5 bases removed from V and 4 bases from J, the gap between germline ends came to 9 bases. CDR3 length equals 13 residues. Per the germline V gene, CDR1 is SGHVS and CDR2 is FQNEAQ. The CDR3 protein is CASSPHGNQPQHF. CDR3 nucleotides: TGTGCCAGCAGCCCACATGGGAATCAGCCCCAGCATTTT.

This clonotype turned up a few times. V and J are TRBV11-2 and TRBJ2-7; no clear D. Trimming stripped 1 base from V and 7 bases from J, with 11 bases between. The CDR3 has 13 amino acids. CDR1 is SGHAT, CDR2 FQNNGV, per germline. The CDR3 DNA reads as TGTGCCAGCAGCTTAGGGGCCAAACAGGAGCAGTACTTC. This encodes CASSLGAKQEQYF.

The V and J genes are TRBV4-3 and TRBJ1-2, with D perhaps matching TRBD1 (5 bases). CDR3 size: 15 residues. Trimming removed 0 bases at V and 4 bases at J, with 12 bases between. Germline V gene data show CDR1 as LGHNA and CDR2 as YSLEER. In DNA form, the CDR3 reads TGCGCCAGCAGCCAAGAGCGGGGGTTGATCTATGGCTACACCTTC. Translated: CASSQERGLIYGYTF.

A note on this clonotype: The junction does not match germline at one end; this may be a read error. V and J are TRBV10-3 and TRBJ1-1; no reliable D call. This CDR3 contains 13 residues. Germline CDR1 is ENHRY and CDR2 is SYGVKD. The CDR3 bases are TGTGCCATCAATGAGGGAGGGAACACTGAAGCTTTCTTT. This encodes CAINEGGNTEAFF.

This clonotype has just a few counts. V and J are TRBV12-3 or TRBV12-4 and TRBJ2-3; no clear D gene. V lost 7 bases, J lost 6 bases, and 8 bases lay in between. The CDR3 spans 11 residues. CDR3 in DNA: TGTGCCAGCACCCCTCTGGATACGCAGTATTTT. Its translation is CASTPLDTQYF.

The V gene is TRBV10-3, the J gene TRBJ2-2; a possible D gene is TRBD2 (5 bases). The germline CDR1 and CDR2 sequences are ENHRY and SYGVKD. Trimming removed 11 bases at V and 0 bases at J, with 13 bases between. The CDR3 totals 14 residues. CDR3 amino acids: CAARSESNTGELFF. As DNA, the CDR3 is TGTGCCGCCCGTAGCGAGTCGAACACCGGGGAGCTGTTTTTT.

This sequence joins TRBV24-1 and TRBJ1-5; 8 positions agree with TRBD1. V shed 4 bases, J shed 2 bases, and the junction held 6 bases outside the gene matches. The germline V gene encodes CDR1 KGHDR and CDR2 SFDVKD. The CDR3 contains 16 residues. CDR3 nucleotide sequence: TGTGCCACCAGTGAAAATCAGGGGGCCGGCAATCAGCCCCAGCATTTT. This translates into CATSENQGAGNQPQHF.

At least ten counts were recorded for this clonotype. For the CDR3, the DNA is TGTGCCAGCAATAAGGGATCCTCCTACGAGCAGTACTTC. This gives the protein CASNKGSSYEQYF. The V and J genes are TRBV6-2 or TRBV6-3 and TRBJ2-7; D remains unclear. Trimming cost V 7 bases and J 0 bases, with 10 bases left between them. Germline V gene lookup returns CDR1 MNHEY and CDR2 SVGEGT. The CDR3 is 13 amino acids.

This sequence joins TRBV6-1 and TRBJ2-7, with TRBD1 matching 8 bases. This CDR3 has 17 residues. The J segment lost 5 bases and the V segment lost 4 bases, leaving 16 bases of the junction unmatched. In germline, CDR1 is MNHNS, CDR2 SASEGT. In DNA form, the CDR3 reads TGTGCCAGCAGTGCCGGTCGAGCCGGGACAGGTGTCAACGAGCAGTACTTC. It translates to CASSAGRAGTGVNEQYF.

This clonotype showed up just a few times. The gene calls are TRBV4-3 and TRBJ2-3; 8 bases map to TRBD2. From germline, CDR1 is LGHNA and CDR2 YSLEER. Losses at the gene ends were 3 bases for V and 6 bases for J; bases not matched to a gene: 20. There are 19 residues in the CDR3. The CDR3 DNA sequence: TGCGCCAGCAGCCATTTTGACGTCCGGGCTAGCGGGTTAGGCGATACGCAGTATTTT. Protein sequence: CASSHFDVRASGLGDTQYF.

The chain joins TRBV10-3 to TRBJ2-7, with D possibly TRBD1 on 5 matching bases. Germline V CDR1 and CDR2: ENHRY, SYGVKD. The CDR3 contains 12 residues. V lost 9 bases and J 3 bases, leaving 12 bases between the germline ends. This chain's CDR3 is CAITPTGYEQYF. CDR3 coding DNA: TGTGCCATTACCCCAACAGGCTACGAGCAGTACTTC.

This clonotype was picked up many times. The V call is TRBV7-2, the J call TRBJ2-2; D not resolved. Between the trimmed V and J ends, which lost 2 bases and 7 bases, there was a span of 8 bases. This CDR3 comprises 13 residues. CDR1 is SGHTA and CDR2 is FQGNSA in the germline V gene. CDR3 loop: CASSLLMGGELFF. DNA of the CDR3: TGTGCCAGCAGCTTATTGATGGGCGGGGAGCTGTTTTTT.